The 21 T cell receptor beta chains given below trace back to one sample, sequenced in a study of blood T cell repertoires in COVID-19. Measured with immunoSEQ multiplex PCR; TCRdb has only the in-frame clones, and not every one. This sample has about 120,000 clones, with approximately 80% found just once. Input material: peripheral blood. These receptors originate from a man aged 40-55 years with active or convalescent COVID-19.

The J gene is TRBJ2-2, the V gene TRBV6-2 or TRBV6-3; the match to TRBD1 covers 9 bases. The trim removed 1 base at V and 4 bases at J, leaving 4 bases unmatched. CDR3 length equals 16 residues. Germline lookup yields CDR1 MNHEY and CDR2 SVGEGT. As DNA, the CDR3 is TGTGCCAGCAGTTACTTCGGACAGGGGTTCACCGGGGAGCTGTTTTTT. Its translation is CASSYFGQGFTGELFF.

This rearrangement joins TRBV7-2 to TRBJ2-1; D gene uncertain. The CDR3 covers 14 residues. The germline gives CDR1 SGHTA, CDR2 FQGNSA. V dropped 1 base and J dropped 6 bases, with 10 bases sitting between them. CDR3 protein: CASSLERNGNEQFF. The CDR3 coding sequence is TGTGCCAGCAGCTTAGAGCGTAACGGCAATGAGCAGTTCTTC.

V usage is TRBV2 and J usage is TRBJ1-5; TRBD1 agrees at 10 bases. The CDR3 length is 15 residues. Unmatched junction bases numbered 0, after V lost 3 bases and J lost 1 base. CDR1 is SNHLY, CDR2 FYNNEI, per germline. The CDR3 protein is CASSEGQGSNQPQHF. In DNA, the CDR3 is TGTGCCAGCAGTGAGGGACAGGGGAGCAATCAGCCCCAGCATTTT.

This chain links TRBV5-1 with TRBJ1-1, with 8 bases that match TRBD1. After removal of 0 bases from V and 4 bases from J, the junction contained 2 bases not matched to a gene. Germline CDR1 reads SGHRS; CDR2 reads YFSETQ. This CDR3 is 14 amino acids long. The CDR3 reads CASSLEGTGTEAFF. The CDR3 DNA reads TGCGCCAGCAGCTTGGAAGGGACAGGCACTGAAGCTTTCTTT.

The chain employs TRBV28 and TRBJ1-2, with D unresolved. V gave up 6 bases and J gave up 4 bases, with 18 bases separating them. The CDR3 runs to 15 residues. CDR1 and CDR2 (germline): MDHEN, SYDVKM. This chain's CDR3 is CASSTPWGGSYGYTF. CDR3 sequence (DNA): TGTGCCAGCAGCACCCCTTGGGGAGGGAGCTATGGCTACACCTTC.

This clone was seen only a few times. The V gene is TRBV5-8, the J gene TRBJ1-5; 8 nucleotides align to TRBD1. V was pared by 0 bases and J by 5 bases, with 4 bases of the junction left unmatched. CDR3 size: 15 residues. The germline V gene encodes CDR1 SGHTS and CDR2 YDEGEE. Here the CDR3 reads CASSLEGTGYQPQHF. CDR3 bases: TGTGCCAGCAGCTTGGAAGGGACAGGATATCAGCCCCAGCATTTT.

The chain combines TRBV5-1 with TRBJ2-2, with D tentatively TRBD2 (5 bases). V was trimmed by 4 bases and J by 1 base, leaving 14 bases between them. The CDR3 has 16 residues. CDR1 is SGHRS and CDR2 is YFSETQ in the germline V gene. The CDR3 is CASSIRRLQNTGELFF. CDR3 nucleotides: TGCGCCAGCAGCATCCGGAGGCTCCAGAACACCGGGGAGCTGTTTTTT.

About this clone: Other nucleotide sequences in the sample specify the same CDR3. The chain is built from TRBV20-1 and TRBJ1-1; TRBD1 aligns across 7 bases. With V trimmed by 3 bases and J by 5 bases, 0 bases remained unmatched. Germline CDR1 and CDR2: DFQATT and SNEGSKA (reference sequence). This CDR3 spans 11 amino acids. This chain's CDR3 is CSARDRTEAFF. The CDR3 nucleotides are TGCAGTGCTAGGGACAGGACTGAAGCTTTCTTT.

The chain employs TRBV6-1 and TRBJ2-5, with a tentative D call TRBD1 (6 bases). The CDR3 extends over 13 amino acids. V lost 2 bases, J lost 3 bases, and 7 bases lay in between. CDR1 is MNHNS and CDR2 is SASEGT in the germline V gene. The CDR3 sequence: CASSERDKETQYF. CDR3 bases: TGTGCCAGCAGTGAAAGGGACAAAGAGACCCAGTACTTC.

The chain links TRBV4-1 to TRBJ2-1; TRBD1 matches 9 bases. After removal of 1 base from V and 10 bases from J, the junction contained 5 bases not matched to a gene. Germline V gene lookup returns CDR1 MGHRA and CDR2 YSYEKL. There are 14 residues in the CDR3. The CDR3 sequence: CASSQARGQGEQFF. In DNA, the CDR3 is TGCGCCAGCAGCCAAGCGCGGGGACAGGGAGAGCAGTTCTTC.

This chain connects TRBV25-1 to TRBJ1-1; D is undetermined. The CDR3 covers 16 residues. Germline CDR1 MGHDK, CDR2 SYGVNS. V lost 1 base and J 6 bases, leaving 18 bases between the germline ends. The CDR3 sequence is CASSESVFRGSAEAFF. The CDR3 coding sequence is TGTGCCAGCAGTGAATCCGTTTTTCGCGGCAGCGCTGAAGCTTTCTTT.

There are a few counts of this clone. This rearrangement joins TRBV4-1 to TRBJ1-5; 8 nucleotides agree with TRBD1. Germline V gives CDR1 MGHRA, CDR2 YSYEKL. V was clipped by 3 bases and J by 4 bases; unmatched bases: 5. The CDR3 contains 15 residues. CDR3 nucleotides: TGCGCCAGCAGCCAGGGGACAGGAGGTAATCAGCCCCAGCATTTT. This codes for CASSQGTGGNQPQHF.

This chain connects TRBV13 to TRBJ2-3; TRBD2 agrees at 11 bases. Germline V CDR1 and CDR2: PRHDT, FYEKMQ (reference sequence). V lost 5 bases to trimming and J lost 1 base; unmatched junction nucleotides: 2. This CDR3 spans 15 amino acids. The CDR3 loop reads CASSPTSGGTDTQYF. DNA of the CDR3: TGTGCCAGCAGCCCGACTAGCGGGGGCACAGATACGCAGTATTTT.

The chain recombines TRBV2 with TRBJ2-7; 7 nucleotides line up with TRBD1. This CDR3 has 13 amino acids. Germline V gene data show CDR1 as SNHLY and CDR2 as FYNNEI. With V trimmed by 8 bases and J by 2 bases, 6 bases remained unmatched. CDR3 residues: CASRNTGAYEQYF. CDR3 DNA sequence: TGTGCCAGCCGCAATACAGGGGCCTACGAGCAGTACTTC. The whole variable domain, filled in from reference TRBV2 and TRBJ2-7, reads EPEVTQTPSHQVTQMGQEVILRCVPISNHLYFYWYRQILGQKVEFLVSFYNNEISEKSEIFDDQFSVERPDGSNFTLKIRSTKLEDSAMYFCASRNTGAYEQYFGPGTRLTVT.

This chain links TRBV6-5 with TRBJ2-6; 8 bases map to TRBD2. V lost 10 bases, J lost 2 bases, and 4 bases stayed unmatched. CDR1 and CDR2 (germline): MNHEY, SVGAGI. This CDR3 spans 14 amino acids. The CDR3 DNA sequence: TGTGCCACCCGGGGGGGGCCTGGGGCCAACGTCCTGACTTTC. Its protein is CATRGGPGANVLTF.

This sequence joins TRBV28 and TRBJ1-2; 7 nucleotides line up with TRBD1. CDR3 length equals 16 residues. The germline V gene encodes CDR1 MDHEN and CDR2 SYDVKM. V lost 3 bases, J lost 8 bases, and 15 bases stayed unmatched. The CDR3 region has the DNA TGTGCCAGCAGTTTGTTTCATTGGGACAGAGACGAAGGCTACACCTTC. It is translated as CASSLFHWDRDEGYTF.

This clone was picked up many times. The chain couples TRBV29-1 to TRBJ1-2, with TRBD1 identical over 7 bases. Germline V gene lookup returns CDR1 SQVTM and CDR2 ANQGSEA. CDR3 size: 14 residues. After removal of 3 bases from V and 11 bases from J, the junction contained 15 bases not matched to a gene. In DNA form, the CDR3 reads TGCAGCGTTGATCCCCACGACAGGGCCCGCGGATACACCTTC. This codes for CSVDPHDRARGYTF.

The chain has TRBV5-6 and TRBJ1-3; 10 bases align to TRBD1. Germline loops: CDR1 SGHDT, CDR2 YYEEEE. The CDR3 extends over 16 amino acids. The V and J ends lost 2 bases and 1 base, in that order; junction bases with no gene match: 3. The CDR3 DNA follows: TGTGCCAGCAGCTTAGGGACAGGGGTGTCTGGAAACACCATATATTTT. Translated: CASSLGTGVSGNTIYF.

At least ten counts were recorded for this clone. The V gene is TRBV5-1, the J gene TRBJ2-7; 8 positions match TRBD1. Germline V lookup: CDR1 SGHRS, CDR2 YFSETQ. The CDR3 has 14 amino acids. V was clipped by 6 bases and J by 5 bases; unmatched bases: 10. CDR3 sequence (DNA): TGCGCCAGCAATTGGGAGGCAGGGGGCCACGAGCAGTACTTC. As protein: CASNWEAGGHEQYF. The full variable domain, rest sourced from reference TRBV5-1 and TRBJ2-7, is KAGVTQTPRYLIKTRGQQVTLSCSPISGHRSVSWYQQTPGQGLQFLFEYFSETQRNKGNFPGRFSGRQFSNSRSEMNVSTLELGDSALYLCASNWEAGGHEQYFGPGTRLTVT.

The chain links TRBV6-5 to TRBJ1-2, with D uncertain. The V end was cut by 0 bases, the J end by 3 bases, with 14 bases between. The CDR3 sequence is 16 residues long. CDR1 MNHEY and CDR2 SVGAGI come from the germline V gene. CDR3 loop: CASSYSIARADYGYTF. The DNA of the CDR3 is TGTGCCAGCAGTTACTCGATTGCCCGAGCGGACTATGGCTACACCTTC.

The CDR3 loop is CASSDSPSGSTGELFF. In DNA form, the CDR3 reads TGTGCCAGCAGTGACTCGCCTAGCGGGAGTACCGGGGAGCTGTTTTTT. The chain uses TRBV6-4 and TRBJ2-2; TRBD2 aligns across 10 bases. Germline V lookup: CDR1 MRHNA, CDR2 SNTAGT. With 0 bases clipped from V and 5 bases from J, the junction kept 3 bases outside the gene matches. The CDR3 runs to 16 residues.